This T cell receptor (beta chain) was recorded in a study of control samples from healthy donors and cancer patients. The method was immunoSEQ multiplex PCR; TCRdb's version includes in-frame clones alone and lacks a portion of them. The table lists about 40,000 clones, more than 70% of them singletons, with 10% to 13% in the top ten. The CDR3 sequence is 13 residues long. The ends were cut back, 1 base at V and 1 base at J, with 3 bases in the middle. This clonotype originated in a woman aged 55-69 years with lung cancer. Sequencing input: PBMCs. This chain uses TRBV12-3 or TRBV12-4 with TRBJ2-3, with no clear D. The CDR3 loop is CASSLDGTDTQYF. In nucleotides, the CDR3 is TGTGCCAGCAGTTTAGACGGCACAGATACGCAGTATTTT.